This T cell receptor (beta chain) was recorded in a study of CD8+ T cells in alopecia areata. CDR3 length: 13 residues. V shed 5 bases and J shed 1 base, with 8 bases lying between them. CDR1 is LNHDA and CDR2 is SQIVND in the germline V gene (reference sequence). Treatment meaning: oral pan-JAK inhibitor, 5-10 mg twice daily. The investigators collected lesional scalp punch biopsies and peripheral blood from alopecia areata patients. RNA extraction and reverse transcription yielded cDNA as sequencing template. The assay was immunoSEQ multiplex PCR, and TCRdb's table has in-frame clones only and misses some. The table records about 3,300 clones, around 80% of them present only once. Notes on the study in general: Scalp clonality dropped significantly under tofacitinib, as did expanded CD8+ top-100 clones.

A word on this clone: Antigen: not known.

The clonotype was recovered from a human donor with alopecia areata. The specimen was skin, collected at week 24, from a patient treated with tofacitinib. The chain recombines TRBV19 with TRBJ1-2; no firm D call. CDR3 sequence reads: CASSVDLNYGYTF. The DNA for the CDR3 is TGTGCCAGTAGTGTCGACCTTAACTATGGCTACACCTTC.